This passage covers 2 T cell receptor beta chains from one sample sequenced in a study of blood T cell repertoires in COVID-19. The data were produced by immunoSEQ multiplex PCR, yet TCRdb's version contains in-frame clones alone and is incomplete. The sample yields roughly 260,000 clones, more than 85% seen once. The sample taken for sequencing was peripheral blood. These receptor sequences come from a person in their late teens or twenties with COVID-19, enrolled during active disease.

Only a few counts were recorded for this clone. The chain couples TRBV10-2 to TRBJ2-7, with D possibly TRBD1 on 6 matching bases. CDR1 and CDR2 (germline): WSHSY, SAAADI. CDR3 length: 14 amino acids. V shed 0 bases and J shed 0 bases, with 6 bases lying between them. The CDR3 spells CASSESQGSYEQYF. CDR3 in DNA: TGCGCCAGCAGTGAGTCACAGGGCTCCTACGAGCAGTACTTC.

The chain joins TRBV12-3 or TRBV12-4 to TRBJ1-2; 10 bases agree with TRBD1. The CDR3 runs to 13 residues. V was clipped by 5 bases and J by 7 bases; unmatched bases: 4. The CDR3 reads CASSGTGVGGYTF. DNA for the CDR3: TGTGCCAGCAGTGGGACAGGGGTGGGTGGCTACACCTTC.